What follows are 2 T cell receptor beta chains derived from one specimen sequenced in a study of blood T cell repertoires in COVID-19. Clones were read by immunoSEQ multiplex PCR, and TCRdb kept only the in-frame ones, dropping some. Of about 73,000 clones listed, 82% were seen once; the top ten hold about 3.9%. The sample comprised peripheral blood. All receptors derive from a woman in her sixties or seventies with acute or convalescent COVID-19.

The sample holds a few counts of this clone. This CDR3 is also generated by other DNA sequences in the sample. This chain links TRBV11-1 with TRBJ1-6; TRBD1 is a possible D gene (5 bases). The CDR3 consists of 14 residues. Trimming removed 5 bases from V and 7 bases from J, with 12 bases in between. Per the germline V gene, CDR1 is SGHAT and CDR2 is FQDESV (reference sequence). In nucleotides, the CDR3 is TGTGCCAGCAGCCTGTCGGGGGTAAATTCACCCCTCCACTTT. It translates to CASSLSGVNSPLHF.

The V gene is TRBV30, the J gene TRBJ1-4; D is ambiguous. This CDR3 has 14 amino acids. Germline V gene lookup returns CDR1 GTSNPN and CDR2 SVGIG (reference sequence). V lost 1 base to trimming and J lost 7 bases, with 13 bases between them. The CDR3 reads CAWSGTLRSEKLFF. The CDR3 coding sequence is TGTGCCTGGAGTGGGACTCTCAGGAGTGAAAAACTGTTTTTT. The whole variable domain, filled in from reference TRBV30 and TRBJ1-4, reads SQTIHQWPATLVQPVGSPLSLECTVEGTSNPNLYWYRQAAGRGLQLLFYSVGIGQISSEVPQNLSASRPQDRQFILSSKKLLLSDSGFYLCAWSGTLRSEKLFFGSGTQLSVL.